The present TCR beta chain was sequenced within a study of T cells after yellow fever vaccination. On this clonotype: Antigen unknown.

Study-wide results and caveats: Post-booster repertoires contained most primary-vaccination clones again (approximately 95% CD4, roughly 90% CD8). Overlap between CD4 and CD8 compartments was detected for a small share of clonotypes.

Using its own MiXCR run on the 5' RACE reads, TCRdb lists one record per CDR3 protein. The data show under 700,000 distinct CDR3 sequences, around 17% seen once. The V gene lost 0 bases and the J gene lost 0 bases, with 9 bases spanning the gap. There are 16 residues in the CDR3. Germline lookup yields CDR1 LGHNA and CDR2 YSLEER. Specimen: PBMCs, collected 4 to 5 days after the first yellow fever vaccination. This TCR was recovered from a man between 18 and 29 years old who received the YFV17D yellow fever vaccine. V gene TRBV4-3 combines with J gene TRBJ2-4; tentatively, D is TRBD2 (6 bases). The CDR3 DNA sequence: TGCGCCAGCAGCCAAGATCTGGGAGGAGCCAAAAACATTCAGTACTTC. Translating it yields CASSQDLGGAKNIQYF.